This TCR beta chain was recorded in a study of blood T cells in healthy people across ages. The CDR3 is 14 residues long. Trimming took off 6 bases at V and 5 bases at J, with 16 bases between the two ends. Alongside a J-beta primer mix, a sample-barcoded 5' primer served in a second PCR lasting roughly 6 to 11 cycles. TCRdb fed the 5' RACE reads into MiXCR, producing one record per CDR3 protein. The repertoire includes 1.5 million or so distinct CDR3 sequences, around two fifths of them detected once, and under 8% sits in the top ten. The TCR sequence derives from a young woman in good health. The gene calls are TRBV12-3 or TRBV12-4 and TRBJ1-1, with D possibly TRBD1 on 6 matching bases. The sample comprised blood. CDR3 protein: CASRTDSLGTEAFF. For the CDR3, the DNA is TGTGCCAGCAGAACGGACAGTCTGGGTACTGAAGCTTTCTTT.